Listed below are T cell receptor beta chains from one sample, sequenced in a study of shared clonotypes between healthy human individuals. The assay was immunoSEQ multiplex PCR, and TCRdb's table has in-frame clones only and misses some. The table lists millions of clones, about 94% of them singletons. The sample taken for sequencing was naive CD8+ T cells sorted from blood. The receptors shown here come from a man aged 18 to 30 in good health. Each CDR3 is given with its conserved first and last residue. A D gene is named only where the DNA matches it firmly. A clone size is listed for some rows: how often the clone was seen (once, few, many), or a class if it is expanded.

v_call,j_call,d_call,clone_size,cdr3_nt,cdr3_aa
TRBV27,TRBJ1-1,NA,NA,TGTGCCAGCAGTCCCTCCGGGGGGGGCACTGAAGCTTTCTTT,CASSPSGGGTEAFF
TRBV6-5,TRBJ2-7,TRBD2,NA,TGTGCCAGCAGTTACGGGGAGGGGCCCTACGAGCAGTACTTC,CASSYGEGPYEQYF
TRBV27,TRBJ2-7,NA,NA,TGTGCCAGCAGCCAACTCGGCTCCTACGAGCAGTACTTC,CASSQLGSYEQYF
TRBV30,TRBJ1-6,TRBD1,once,TGTGCCTGCCTATCCCAAGGGACAGGCAGCTCCTATAATTCACCCCTCCACTTT,CACLSQGTGSSYNSPLHF
TRBV27,TRBJ2-7,NA,NA,TGTGCCAGCCTCCGTGGGGCCGTGCAGTACTTC,CASLRGAVQYF
TRBV6-5,TRBJ1-4,NA,NA,TGTGCCAGCAGCTTAGGGGCAACTAATGAAAAACTGTTTTTT,CASSLGATNEKLFF
TRBV6-5,TRBJ2-4,NA,NA,TGTGCCAGCAGTTACAGGGAGGAGCTAGCCAAAAACATTCAGTACTTC,CASSYREELAKNIQYF
TRBV19,TRBJ1-5,NA,NA,TGTGCCAGTAGTATCATGTCAGGGAATCAGCCCCAGCATTTT,CASSIMSGNQPQHF
TRBV5-6,TRBJ2-5,NA,NA,TGTGCCAGCAGCTTGGCCTTAGCCCCAGAGACCCAGTACTTC,CASSLALAPETQYF
TRBV4-2,TRBJ2-7,NA,NA,TGTGCCAGCAGCCCTGACAATTCCTACGAGCAGTACTTC,CASSPDNSYEQYF
TRBV6-1,TRBJ1-2,TRBD1,NA,TGTGCCAGCAGGGGGACAGGAACTGGCTACACCTTC,CASRGTGTGYTF
TRBV5-6,TRBJ2-4,NA,NA,TGTGCCAGCAGCTCGGAAGGAGGCTTGTCCGTCATTCAGTACTTC,CASSSEGGLSVIQYF
TRBV4-1,TRBJ1-2,NA,NA,TGCGCCAGCAGCGGGGTTGGGGACTATGGCTACACCTTC,CASSGVGDYGYTF
TRBV7-2,TRBJ1-1,NA,NA,TGTGCCAGCAGCTCCTGGGGGTACAACACTGAAGCTTTCTTT,CASSSWGYNTEAFF
TRBV20-1,TRBJ2-3,NA,NA,TGCAGTGCTCACTATGTGGATACGCAGTATTTT,CSAHYVDTQYF
TRBV2,TRBJ2-1,TRBD2,NA,TGTGCCAGCACTGGGGGACTAGCTGAGTACAATGAGCAGTTCTTC,CASTGGLAEYNEQFF
TRBV15,TRBJ2-5,NA,NA,TGTGCCACCAGCAGCTACGCGGGGTGGGAGACCCAGTACTTC,CATSSYAGWETQYF
TRBV2,TRBJ2-3,NA,NA,TGTGCCAGCAGTGTCGGGGGGCAGTTGTCCACAGATACGCAGTATTTT,CASSVGGQLSTDTQYF
TRBV1,TRBJ1-6,NA,NA,TGCACCAGCAGCCATATTAATTCACCCCTCCACTTT,CTSSHINSPLHF
TRBV10-2,TRBJ2-5,NA,NA,TGCGCCAGCAGGGCCCTTTTGGATGGGACCCAGTACTTC,CASRALLDGTQYF
TRBV27,TRBJ1-4,NA,NA,TGTGCCAGCAGTTCCGACTGGGCAACTAATGAAAAACTGTTTTTT,CASSSDWATNEKLFF
TRBV30,TRBJ2-6,NA,once,TGTGCCTGCTCCGTGGGGGCCAACGTCCTGACTTTC,CACSVGANVLTF
TRBV19,TRBJ2-7,NA,NA,TGTGCCAGTAGCGGCGACAGCTACGAGCAGTACTTC,CASSGDSYEQYF
TRBV30,TRBJ2-7,NA,NA,TGTGCCTGGAGTGCAGGACCCCTGCCCTACGAGCAGTACTTC,CAWSAGPLPYEQYF
TRBV5-6,TRBJ1-2,NA,NA,TGTGCCAGCAGCTTGAGGGGAGGGGCGAACTATGGCTACACCTTC,CASSLRGGANYGYTF
TRBV6-5,TRBJ2-2,NA,NA,TGTGCCAGCAGCAACCGCGGGAACACCGGGGAGCTGTTTTTT,CASSNRGNTGELFF
TRBV29-1,TRBJ2-7,TRBD1,NA,TGCAGCGTTGATTCAACAGGGGGCGGTTCCTACGAGCAGTACTTC,CSVDSTGGGSYEQYF
TRBV27,TRBJ2-7,NA,NA,TGTGCCAGCAGTTTAATCCCCCCTCCGGACAGCTACGAGCAGTACTTC,CASSLIPPPDSYEQYF
TRBV27,TRBJ2-1,TRBD2,NA,TGTGCCAGCAGTTTGGAAGCGGGGCTCTCCTACAATGAGCAGTTCTTC,CASSLEAGLSYNEQFF
TRBV19,TRBJ1-5,NA,NA,TGTGCCAGTAGTATGGAGGCCTATAGCAATCAGCCCCAGCATTTT,CASSMEAYSNQPQHF
TRBV14,TRBJ1-2,TRBD1,NA,TGTGCCAGCAGCCAAACCGGGACAGGGTACTACTACACCTTC,CASSQTGTGYYYTF
TRBV18,TRBJ1-1,TRBD1,NA,TGTGCCAGCTCACCATCCAGGGGGTACACTGAAGCTTTCTTT,CASSPSRGYTEAFF
TRBV9,TRBJ2-3,TRBD1,NA,TGTGCCAGCAGCGTAGCGACAGGGGGCACAGATACGCAGTATTTT,CASSVATGGTDTQYF
TRBV11-2,TRBJ2-7,NA,once,TGTGCCAGCAGCCTTGGATCCGAGCAGTACTTC,CASSLGSEQYF
TRBV14,TRBJ2-2,TRBD2,NA,TGTGCCAGCAGCCAAGATCGGCTAGCGGGAGGGCCCCCGAACACCGGGGAGCTGTTTTTT,CASSQDRLAGGPPNTGELFF